This T cell receptor beta chain was recovered during a study of OX40 agonist ivuxolimab in advanced cancers. About the full investigation: Ivuxolimab was a fully human IgG2 agonistic monoclonal antibody targeting the costimulatory receptor OX40 (CD134). Partial responses were achieved by three dose-escalation patients, of whom one had hepatocellular carcinoma and two had cutaneous melanoma. Of the roughly 52 dose-escalation patients, hepatocellular carcinoma was present in about 19, melanoma in roughly 15, renal cell carcinoma in 9 and head and neck cancer in 9. Peripheral TCRbeta sequencing aimed to test whether ivuxolimab altered TCR sequence diversity and caused clonal T-cell expansion. The paper covers the monotherapy dose-escalation part of the phase I ivuxolimab trial, which included N of about 56 patients. In the dose-escalation cohort, roughly 82% of patients were male, and the mean age was 60 years with a range of about 20 to 79. Prior anti-PD-1, anti-PD-L1 or anti-CTLA-4 therapy was permitted, and 40% of dose-escalation patients had received checkpoint inhibitors. Intravenous ivuxolimab was administered to patients every 2 weeks at six dose levels: 0.01, 0.1, 0.3, 1.5, 3 and 10 mg/kg. Study-wide conclusions, independent of this receptor: Low levels of normalized T-cell clonal expansion were also seen in some patients who did not respond. After ivuxolimab, CD8+ T cells had more expanded clones than CD4+ T cells on average. Partial responders in the 0.1-3.0 mg/kg groups had among the lowest normalized peripheral clonal expansion, especially among CD8+ T cells. Antigen specificity was not determined for the clonally expanded peripheral T cells. At doses of 0.1 to 3.0 mg/kg, clonal expansion of both CD4+ and CD8+ T cells in blood was seen between baseline and week 6.

Via the germline V gene (reference sequence), CDR1 is WNHNN and CDR2 SYGVQD. The CDR3, cysteine through phenylalanine, is 15 amino acids long. CDR3 DNA only is kept here, 45 bases in frame from base 1. V and J are trimmed by 2 bases and 7 bases, and the gene matches miss 7 bases of the junction. On this clone itself: The antigen it binds to is not known. Within one base of it there is no much larger clone, and no base qualities were kept.

The trial excluded patients who had a history of autoimmune disease or who were on systemic immunosuppression. Peripheral blood for TCR sequencing was collected from all dose cohorts at baseline, on cycle 4 day 1, and on cycle 7 day 1. Samples came from an open-label, multicenter, first-in-human phase I dose-escalation trial of ivuxolimab. Adults with locally advanced or metastatic melanoma, renal cell, hepatocellular, or head and neck squamous cell carcinoma were enrolled in the trial. Before TCR sequencing, CD4+ T cells and CD8+ T cells from peripheral blood were sorted into separate populations. To sequence the TCRbeta CDR3 region, genomic DNA was isolated from the sorted cells. The immunoSEQ Assay was used to sequence the TCRbeta CDR3 regions. TCRdb holds this immuneACCESS table with in-frame rearrangements only. Some clones are missing; in checked studies, unresolved V genes explain under half, and the rest has no known cause. In all, the sample holds roughly 91,000 clones, and about 96% of those were seen once. Around 2% of the sample rests with the top ten.

Recombination connected TRBV10-1 to TRBJ1-1; 10 central bases correspond to TRBD1. This material consisted of CD4+ or CD8+ T cells sorted from blood, taken in a trial of the OX40 agonist ivuxolimab. The receptor was derived from an adult with an advanced solid tumor such as melanoma, head and neck, liver or kidney cancer. The DNA sequence reads TGCGCCAGCAGTGAGACCGGGACAGGGGTTCTTGAAGCTTTCTTT. It translates as CASSETGTGVLEAFF.